The 20 T cell receptor beta chains in this list originate from one sample, sequenced in a study of blood T cell repertoires in COVID-19. Some clones are missing from TCRdb's copy, which holds only in-frame ones; the method was immunoSEQ multiplex PCR. The data hold 110,000 to 150,000 clones, with around 85% observed a single time. Sequences were obtained from peripheral blood. These receptors were taken from a man aged 45-65 years with acute or convalescent COVID-19.

The chain links TRBV6-5 to TRBJ1-1, with D tentatively TRBD1 (5 bases). Germline V lookup: CDR1 MNHEY, CDR2 SVGAGI. CDR3 length: 14 residues. V gave up 7 bases and J gave up 6 bases, with 18 bases separating them. DNA of the CDR3: TGTGCCAGCATCCTGCTCGGGGGGGGTTCTGAAGCTTTCTTT. As protein: CASILLGGGSEAFF.

J is TRBJ2-1 and V is TRBV9; TRBD2 might be the D (6 bases). Trimming shortened V by 3 bases and J by 4 bases, and 14 bases separated the two germline ends. The V gene's germline CDR1 is SGDLS and CDR2 YYNGEE. The CDR3 has 15 residues. CDR3 nucleotides: TGTGCCAGCAGCGAATCCGGGACTGGATACAATGAGCAGTTCTTC. This encodes CASSESGTGYNEQFF.

This sequence joins TRBV30 and TRBJ1-4; TRBD1 matches 7 bases. The germline gives CDR1 GTSNPN, CDR2 SVGIG (reference sequence). Germline trimming cut 0 bases from V and 4 bases from J; bases unmatched to any gene: 8. There are 16 residues in the CDR3. CDR3 in DNA: TGTGCCTGGAGTGTAGGTTTGGACAGGTTTAATGAAAAACTGTTTTTT. Protein sequence: CAWSVGLDRFNEKLFF.

The chain uses TRBV19 and TRBJ1-5, with D perhaps TRBD1 (5 bases). The CDR3 loop spans 14 amino acids. Looked up from germline, CDR1 is LNHDA and CDR2 is SQIVND (reference sequence). V lost 7 bases and J lost 4, with 14 bases in between. CDR3 DNA: TGTGCCAGTAAAGGGCCCAGGACAAATCAGCCCCAGCATTTT. Protein: CASKGPRTNQPQHF.

The V gene is TRBV4-1, the J gene TRBJ1-1; TRBD1 matches 7 bases. This CDR3 spans 14 amino acids. Germline assignment: CDR1 MGHRA and CDR2 YSYEKL. With V trimmed by 4 bases and J by 5 bases, 7 bases remained unmatched. In DNA form, the CDR3 reads TGCGCCAGCAGCCCTTGGAGGGGGCGGACTGAAGCTTTCTTT. The encoded protein is CASSPWRGRTEAFF.

This clone came up once. The CDR3 coding sequence is TGTGCCACCAGTGCCGGAAGCGGGAGAAGCACAGATACGCAGTATTTT. Translating gives CATSAGSGRSTDTQYF. The J gene is TRBJ2-3, the V gene TRBV24-1; TRBD2 aligns across 8 bases. The CDR3 has 16 residues. Looked up from germline, CDR1 is KGHDR and CDR2 is SFDVKD. The V segment lost 5 bases and the J segment 0 bases; nucleotides outside the gene matches: 6.

The chain carries TRBV6-1 and TRBJ2-1; 11 nucleotides agree with TRBD2. The CDR3 sequence is 16 residues long. V was pared by 3 bases and J by 5 bases, with 6 bases of the junction left unmatched. Per germline, CDR1 MNHNS and CDR2 SASEGT. CDR3 bases: TGTGCCAGCAGTGAGGGGAGACTAGCGGGGAACAATGAGCAGTTCTTC. It specifies CASSEGRLAGNNEQFF.

The chain is built from TRBV6-5 and TRBJ1-3; D gene uncertain. CDR1 and CDR2 from the germline V gene are MNHEY and SVGAGI. V gave up 6 bases and J gave up 0 bases, with 9 bases separating them. The CDR3 contains 14 residues. The CDR3, as DNA: TGTGCCAGCAGGTTTTCCCTCTCTGGAAACACCATATATTTT. Its protein is CASRFSLSGNTIYF.

V usage is TRBV2 and J usage is TRBJ1-1; D is ambiguous. CDR1 is SNHLY, CDR2 FYNNEI, per germline. The CDR3 runs 12 residues. Trimming removed 4 bases at V and 4 bases at J, with 7 bases between. The DNA of the CDR3 is TGTGCCAGCAGTGGGAGATTCACTGAAGCTTTCTTT. As protein: CASSGRFTEAFF.

The chain recombines TRBV4-1 with TRBJ1-5, with TRBD1 identical over 7 bases. The germline CDR1 and CDR2 sequences are MGHRA and YSYEKL. The ends lost 4 bases at V and 3 bases at J; junction bases unmatched: 9. This CDR3 is built from 16 residues. CDR3 sequence: CASSPLGTENNQPQHF. The CDR3 DNA is TGCGCCAGCAGCCCGCTAGGGACAGAGAACAATCAGCCCCAGCATTTT.

This chain connects TRBV6-5 to TRBJ2-5; 8 nucleotides agree with TRBD2. V lost 5 bases, J lost 2 bases, and 1 base stayed unmatched. This CDR3 contains 13 residues. Germline V CDR1 and CDR2: MNHEY, SVGAGI. The CDR3 DNA is TGTGCCAGCAGTCGACTAGCGCAAGAGACCCAGTACTTC. It codes for CASSRLAQETQYF.

The chain joins TRBV4-1 to TRBJ1-1; perhaps TRBD1 as D (5 bases). V dropped 4 bases and J dropped 8 bases, with 23 bases sitting between them. Per the germline V gene, CDR1 is MGHRA and CDR2 is YSYEKL. This CDR3 has 16 residues. The CDR3 protein is CASSRAVREYRIEAFF. CDR3 DNA: TGCGCCAGCAGCCGGGCGGTCAGGGAATATAGAATAGAAGCTTTCTTT.

The V gene is TRBV14, the J gene TRBJ1-1; D possibly corresponds to TRBD1 (5 bases). The CDR3 is made up of 13 amino acids. V shed 4 bases and J shed 7 bases, with 13 bases lying between them. Germline V gene lookup returns CDR1 SGHDN and CDR2 FVKESK. The CDR3 spells CASSLGVNGEAFF. CDR3 bases: TGTGCCAGCAGCCTAGGGGTCAATGGTGAAGCTTTCTTT.

The chain is built from TRBV6-5 and TRBJ1-4; D gene unclear. Germline CDR1 is MNHEY and CDR2 is SVGAGI. Trimming pared 6 bases from V and 0 bases from J, leaving 11 bases between. This CDR3 is 15 amino acids long. DNA of the CDR3: TGTGCCAGCAGCCGACTATTGGCAACTAATGAAAAACTGTTTTTT. Its protein product is CASSRLLATNEKLFF.

This clone has only one observation. V is TRBV19 and J is TRBJ1-4, with D possibly being TRBD1 (6 bases). Per germline, CDR1 LNHDA and CDR2 SQIVND (reference sequence). The CDR3 extends over 17 amino acids. The V gene lost 0 bases and the J gene lost 5 bases, with 16 bases spanning the gap. This CDR3 is CASSIDYRGQRNEKLFF. For the CDR3, the DNA is TGTGCCAGTAGTATAGATTATAGAGGACAGCGAAATGAAAAACTGTTTTTT.

On this clone itself: Without the conserved terminal phenylalanine or tryptophan, this CDR3 likely stems from a read error. It is unclear where the CDR3 begins or ends on the DNA, so no DNA is shown, and the CDR3 is as TCRdb lists it. The chain employs TRBV14 and TRBJ1-1; the listed D gene, TRBD1, was not tested against the DNA. Germline V gives CDR1 SGHDN, CDR2 FVKESK. The CDR3 contains 12 residues when both ends are counted. The CDR3 sequence: CASSQRDRVLSI.

The chain couples TRBV2 to TRBJ2-1; D call uncertain. The V end lost 6 bases, the J end lost 2 bases, and 5 bases lay between the germline ends. The CDR3 spans 12 residues. Germline assignment: CDR1 SNHLY and CDR2 FYNNEI. CDR3 sequence reads: CASSQTYNEQFF. CDR3 sequence (DNA): TGTGCCAGCAGCCAAACCTACAATGAGCAGTTCTTC.

The chain joins TRBV25-1 to TRBJ2-4, with D perhaps TRBD1 (5 bases). This CDR3 comprises 13 residues. Germline V gives CDR1 MGHDK, CDR2 SYGVNS. Trimming shortened V by 10 bases and J by 4 bases, and 14 bases separated the two germline ends. This CDR3 is CATSVGAKNIQYF. CDR3 coding DNA: TGTGCCACTTCCGTAGGGGCGAAAAACATTCAGTACTTC.

The chain recombines TRBV5-5 with TRBJ1-5, with a weak D call TRBD1 (5 bases). CDR3 length: 15 residues. V was pared by 4 bases and J by 2 bases, with 13 bases between. Germline lookup yields CDR1 SGHKS and CDR2 YYEKEE (reference sequence). CDR3 loop: CASSGDTGRNQPQHF. CDR3 bases: TGTGCCAGCAGCGGTGACACAGGACGCAATCAGCCCCAGCATTTT.

DNA of the CDR3: TGTGCCAGCAGCGGCGTCACAACGGGACAAAACACCGGGGAGCTGTTTTTT. It yields the protein CASSGVTTGQNTGELFF. This chain uses TRBV9 with TRBJ2-2; a possible D gene is TRBD1 (6 bases). The CDR3 runs to 17 residues. Trimming took 3 bases from V and 2 from J, leaving 17 bases between them. Germline CDR1 SGDLS, CDR2 YYNGEE.